Included here is one T cell receptor (beta chain) sequence, with context. Generated by immunoSEQ multiplex PCR, the TCRdb table keeps only in-frame clones and is missing some. The repertoire consists of about 220,000 clones, with 90% to 95% occurring once and the leading ten covering roughly 1.6%. These data are taken from a study of control samples from healthy donors and cancer patients. This CDR3 is built from 14 residues. Trimming shortened V by 3 bases and J by 1 base, and 9 bases separated the two germline ends. The germline V gene has CDR1 LNHDA and CDR2 SQIVND (reference sequence). This TCR derives from a man aged 50 or older in good health. The chain is built from TRBV19 and TRBJ1-1, with D perhaps matching TRBD1 (6 bases). The material sequenced was blood. DNA of the CDR3: TGTGCCAGTAGTATCGGACAGTCGAACACTGAAGCTTTCTTT. Its protein product is CASSIGQSNTEAFF.